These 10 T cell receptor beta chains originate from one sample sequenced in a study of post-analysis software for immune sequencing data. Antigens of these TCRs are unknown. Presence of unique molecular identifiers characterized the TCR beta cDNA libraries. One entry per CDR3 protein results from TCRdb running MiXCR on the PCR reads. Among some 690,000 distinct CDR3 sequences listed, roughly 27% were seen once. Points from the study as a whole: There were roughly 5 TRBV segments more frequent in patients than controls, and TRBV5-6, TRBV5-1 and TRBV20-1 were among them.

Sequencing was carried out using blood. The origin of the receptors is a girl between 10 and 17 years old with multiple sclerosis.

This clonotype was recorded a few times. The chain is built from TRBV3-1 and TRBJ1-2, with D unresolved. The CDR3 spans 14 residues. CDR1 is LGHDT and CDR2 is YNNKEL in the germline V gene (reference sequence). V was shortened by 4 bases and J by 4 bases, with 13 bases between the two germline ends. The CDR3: CASSPGYSGYGYTF. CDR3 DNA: TGTGCCAGCAGCCCCGGGTATTCAGGCTATGGCTACACCTTC.

CDR3 coding DNA: TGTGCCAGCAGAAAACAGGGGGCCGCCGAGCAGTACTTC. This codes for CASRKQGAAEQYF. This chain links TRBV6-6 with TRBJ2-7; 9 nucleotides agree with TRBD1. The CDR3 sequence is 13 residues long. The V gene end was trimmed by 6 bases and the J gene end by 6 bases; junction bases not matched to a gene: 6. Germline CDR1 reads MNHNY; CDR2 reads SVGAGI (reference sequence).

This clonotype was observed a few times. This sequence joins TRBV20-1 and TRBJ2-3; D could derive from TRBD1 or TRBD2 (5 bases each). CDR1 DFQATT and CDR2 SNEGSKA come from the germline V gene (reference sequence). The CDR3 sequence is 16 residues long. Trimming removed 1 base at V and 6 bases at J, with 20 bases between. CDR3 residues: CSARGTGTQKRDTQYF. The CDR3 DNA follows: TGCAGTGCTAGAGGAACCGGGACCCAGAAGAGGGATACGCAGTATTTT.

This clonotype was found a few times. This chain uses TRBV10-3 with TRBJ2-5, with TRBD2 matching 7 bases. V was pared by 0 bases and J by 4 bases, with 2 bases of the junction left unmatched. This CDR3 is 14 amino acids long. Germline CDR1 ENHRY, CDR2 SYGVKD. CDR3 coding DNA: TGTGCCATCAGTGAGTCGAGCGGGACAGAGACCCAGTACTTC. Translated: CAISESSGTETQYF.

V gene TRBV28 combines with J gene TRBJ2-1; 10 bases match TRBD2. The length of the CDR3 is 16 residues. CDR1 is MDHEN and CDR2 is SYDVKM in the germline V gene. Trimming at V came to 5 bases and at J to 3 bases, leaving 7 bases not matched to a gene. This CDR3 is CASSESGRAFYNEQFF. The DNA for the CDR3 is TGTGCCAGCAGTGAAAGCGGGAGGGCCTTCTACAATGAGCAGTTCTTC.

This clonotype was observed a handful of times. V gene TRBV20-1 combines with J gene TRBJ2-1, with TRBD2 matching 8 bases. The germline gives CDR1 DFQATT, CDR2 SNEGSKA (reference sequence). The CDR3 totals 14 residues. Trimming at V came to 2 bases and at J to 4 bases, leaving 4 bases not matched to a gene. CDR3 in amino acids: CSARLGTRYNEQFF. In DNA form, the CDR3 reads TGCAGTGCTAGATTAGGGACTAGATACAATGAGCAGTTCTTC.

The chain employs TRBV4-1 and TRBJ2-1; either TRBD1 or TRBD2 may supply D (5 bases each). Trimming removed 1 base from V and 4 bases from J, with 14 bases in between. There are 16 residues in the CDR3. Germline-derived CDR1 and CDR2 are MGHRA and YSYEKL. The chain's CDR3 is CASSQAWGEGYNEQFF. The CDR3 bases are TGCGCCAGCAGCCAAGCTTGGGGAGAGGGGTACAATGAGCAGTTCTTC.

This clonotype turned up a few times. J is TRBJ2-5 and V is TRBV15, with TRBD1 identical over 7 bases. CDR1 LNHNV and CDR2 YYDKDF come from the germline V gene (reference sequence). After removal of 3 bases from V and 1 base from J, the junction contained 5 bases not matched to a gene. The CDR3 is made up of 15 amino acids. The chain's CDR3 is CATSRDRRAQETQYF. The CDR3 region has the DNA TGTGCCACCAGCAGGGACAGGAGAGCCCAAGAGACCCAGTACTTC.

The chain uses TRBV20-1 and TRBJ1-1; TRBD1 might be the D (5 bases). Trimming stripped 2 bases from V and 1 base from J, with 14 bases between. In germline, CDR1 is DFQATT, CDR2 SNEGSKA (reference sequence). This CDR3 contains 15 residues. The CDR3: CSARIGGWWNTEAFF. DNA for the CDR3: TGCAGTGCTAGAATTGGGGGTTGGTGGAACACTGAAGCTTTCTTT.

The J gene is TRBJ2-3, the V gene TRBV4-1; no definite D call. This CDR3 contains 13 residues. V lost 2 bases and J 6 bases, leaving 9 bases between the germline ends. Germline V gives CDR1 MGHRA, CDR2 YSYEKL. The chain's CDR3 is CASSQIGSDTQYF. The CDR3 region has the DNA TGCGCCAGCAGCCAAATCGGGTCGGATACGCAGTATTTT.